This entry features one T cell receptor (beta chain) sequence. The target antigen is unknown. CDR3 length: 15 amino acids. Trimming cost V 0 bases and J 1 base, with 9 bases left between them. The germline CDR1 and CDR2 sequences are LNHDA and SQIVND (reference sequence). These data belong to a study of shared clonotypes between healthy human individuals. Study-wide results and caveats: Generation probabilities were higher for clonotypes shared across all four sorted-subset donors than for unshared ones. Having only a few donors restricted how much genetic and exposure-history diversity was captured. Even with large depth, rarefaction showed that sorted-subset sequencing was incomplete.

Deep level was the assay's run setting. Some clones are missing from TCRdb's copy, which holds only in-frame ones; the method was immunoSEQ multiplex PCR. The sample lists about 2.3 million clones; 85% to 95% were seen once. The TCR sequence derives from a man between 18 and 29 years old in good health. Some clones in this sample may be carry-over from other donors' samples. V usage is TRBV19 and J usage is TRBJ1-1; D is unclear. The material sequenced was naive CD4+ T cells from PBMCs. Indicated subset: CD45RA+ positively selected. The CDR3 DNA reads as TGTGCCAGTAGTATAGAGGTCTGGAAGAACACTGAAGCTTTCTTT. It yields the protein CASSIEVWKNTEAFF.